This T cell receptor beta chain was obtained from a study of blood T cells in healthy people across ages. Study-wide findings and caveats: Greater diversity and more naive CD4+ cells were seen in long-lived donors than in aged donors. The recorded TCR beta diversity per million T cells decreased in a roughly linear manner with age.

Germline V gene sequence: CDR1 SGHVS, CDR2 FNYEAQ. CDR3 length: 14 amino acids. V dropped 2 bases and J dropped 5 bases, with 12 bases sitting between them. Staff drew 9 to 10 milliliters of peripheral blood from each donor. This clonotype showed up many times. The antigen is undetermined. Sample-barcoded 5' priming and a J-beta primer mix drove a second PCR of 7 to 11 cycles. TCRdb called the 5' RACE reads again in MiXCR, with one record for every CDR3 protein. The sample holds 1.5 million to 2 million distinct CDR3 sequences, 28% seen once. The chain employs TRBV7-6 and TRBJ2-5; D is ambiguous. This sequence was found in a young woman in good health. The sample consisted of blood. The DNA of the CDR3 is TGTGCCAGCAGCTTAACCCCCGGGTCGGAGACCCAGTACTTC. This codes for CASSLTPGSETQYF.